A single sample gave rise to the 12 T cell receptor beta chains below, sequenced in a study of cytomegalovirus exposure and HLA in healthy donors. Primers included in the PCR were 60 Vbeta and 13 Jbeta primers. Assay used: immunoSEQ multiplex PCR; TCRdb lists only in-frame clones, some missing. This table holds about 140,000 clones, approximately 73% found once. Source material: PBMCs. These receptors were taken from a woman aged 40 to 55 in good health and CMV-seronegative.

The rearrangement uses TRBV7-9 and TRBJ2-1; 11 nucleotides align to TRBD2. This CDR3 comprises 15 residues. Germline V gene sequence: CDR1 SEHNR, CDR2 FQNEAQ (reference sequence). V was pared by 5 bases and J by 3 bases, with 3 bases of the junction left unmatched. In nucleotides, the CDR3 is TGTGCCAGCAGCCTTACTAGCGGGGGCTACAATGAGCAGTTCTTC. Its translation: CASSLTSGGYNEQFF.

The chain carries TRBV28 and TRBJ1-5; 8 bases fit TRBD1. The ends lost 4 bases at V and 0 bases at J; junction bases unmatched: 2. CDR1 MDHEN and CDR2 SYDVKM come from the germline V gene. The CDR3 is made up of 15 amino acids. The DNA of the CDR3 is TGTGCCAGCAGTTCACAGGGGGATAGCAATCAGCCCCAGCATTTT. Amino acid sequence: CASSSQGDSNQPQHF.

The rearrangement joins TRBV4-2 to TRBJ2-5, with 8 bases fitting TRBD2. CDR3 size: 16 residues. V trimming: 1 base; J trimming: 5 bases; junction bases outside the gene matches: 9. CDR1 is LGHNA, CDR2 YNFKEQ, per germline. The CDR3 sequence: CASSQALRGDTETQYF. For the CDR3, the DNA is TGTGCCAGCAGCCAAGCCCTGCGGGGGGATACGGAGACCCAGTACTTC.

The chain is built from TRBV4-1 and TRBJ2-7; D not resolved. V was trimmed by 0 bases and J by 7 bases, leaving 10 bases between them. CDR1 MGHRA and CDR2 YSYEKL come from the germline V gene. The CDR3 consists of 13 residues. This CDR3 is CASSQEIVREQYF. CDR3 nucleotide sequence: TGCGCCAGCAGCCAAGAGATCGTACGGGAGCAGTACTTC.

The chain links TRBV4-1 to TRBJ2-1, with TRBD1 matching over 8 bases. Germline loops: CDR1 MGHRA, CDR2 YSYEKL. This CDR3 contains 15 residues. V trimming: 2 bases; J trimming: 0 bases; junction bases outside the gene matches: 0. CDR3 sequence (DNA): TGCGCCAGCAGCCAAACAGGGGGCTCCTACAATGAGCAGTTCTTC. Encoded protein: CASSQTGGSYNEQFF.

This clone was counted a single time. This sample includes further DNA sequences coding for the same CDR3. The rearrangement uses TRBV18 and TRBJ2-1; 9 bases agree with TRBD2. The CDR3 runs 15 residues. V trimming: 2 bases; J trimming: 3 bases; junction bases outside the gene matches: 2. Germline CDR1 is KGHSH and CDR2 is LQKENI. The CDR3 region is CASSPGAGGYNEQFF. As DNA, the CDR3 is TGTGCCAGCTCACCAGGAGCGGGGGGCTACAATGAGCAGTTCTTC.

This clone turned up a few times. The chain links TRBV6-6 to TRBJ2-3; no reliable D call. Germline loops: CDR1 MNHNY, CDR2 SVGAGI (reference sequence). Trimming pared 6 bases from V and 3 bases from J, leaving 10 bases between. The CDR3 has 13 amino acids. CDR3 in amino acids: CASRKELTDTQYF. In DNA, the CDR3 is TGTGCCAGCAGGAAAGAGTTGACAGATACGCAGTATTTT.

This clone was counted a single time. The chain is built from TRBV5-5 and TRBJ1-2; 11 bases fit TRBD1. The CDR3 consists of 14 residues. V dropped 5 bases and J dropped 6; count of bases not matched to a gene: 6. Per germline, CDR1 SGHKS and CDR2 YYEKEE (reference sequence). CDR3 DNA: TGTGCCAGCAGTCAGGGACAGGGGGGGGATGGCTACACCTTC. Translating gives CASSQGQGGDGYTF.

The V gene is TRBV2, the J gene TRBJ2-5; tentative D call: TRBD2 (6 bases). V was pared by 3 bases and J by 2 bases, with 16 bases between. In germline, CDR1 is SNHLY, CDR2 FYNNEI. The length of the CDR3 is 16 residues. CDR3 DNA sequence: TGTGCCAGCAGTGAGGTGCTAGCGAAATTGCAAGAGACCCAGTACTTC. Protein: CASSEVLAKLQETQYF.

For this clone: One junction end does not reproduce the germline sequence, and a read error may be involved. This sequence joins TRBV7-7 and TRBJ1-1; D is ambiguous. The length of the CDR3 is 13 residues. CDR1 and CDR2 from the germline V gene are SSHAT and FNYEAQ (reference sequence). CDR3 nucleotide sequence: TGTGCTAGCAGCTTAGCCGAGGAGACTGAAGCTTTCTTT. Translating it yields CASSLAEETEAFF.

The genes are TRBV10-3 and TRBJ1-5; D is possibly TRBD1 (6 bases). This CDR3 comprises 14 residues. Germline loops: CDR1 ENHRY, CDR2 SYGVKD. The germline V and J ends were trimmed by 4 bases and 2 bases, with 9 bases remaining between them. This CDR3 reads CAISVAGGNQPQHF. The CDR3 nucleotides read TGTGCCATCAGTGTTGCAGGGGGCAATCAGCCCCAGCATTTT.

This clone was observed a handful of times. The V gene is TRBV6-6, the J gene TRBJ2-7; TRBD2 matches at 8 bases. V lost 5 bases to trimming and J lost 2 bases; unmatched junction nucleotides: 8. The CDR3 runs to 15 residues. The germline CDR1 and CDR2 sequences are MNHNY and SVGAGI (reference sequence). The CDR3 protein is CASSSERGPTYEQYV. CDR3 nucleotides: TGTGCCAGCAGTAGTGAGCGGGGGCCTACCTACGAGCAGTACGTC.